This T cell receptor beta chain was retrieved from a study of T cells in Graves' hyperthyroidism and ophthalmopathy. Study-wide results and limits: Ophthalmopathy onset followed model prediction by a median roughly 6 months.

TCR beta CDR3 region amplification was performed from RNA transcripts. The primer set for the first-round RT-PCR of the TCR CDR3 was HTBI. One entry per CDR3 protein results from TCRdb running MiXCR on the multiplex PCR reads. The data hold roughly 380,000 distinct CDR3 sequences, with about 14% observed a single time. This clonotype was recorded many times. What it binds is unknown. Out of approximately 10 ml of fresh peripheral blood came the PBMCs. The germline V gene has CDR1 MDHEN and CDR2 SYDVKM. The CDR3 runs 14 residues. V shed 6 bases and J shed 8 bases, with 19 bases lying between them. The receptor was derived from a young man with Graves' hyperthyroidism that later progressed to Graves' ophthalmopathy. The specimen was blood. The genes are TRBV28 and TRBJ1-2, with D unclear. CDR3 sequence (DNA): TGTGCCAGCAGCCTTTTGGATCCTCCATCGGGCTACACCTTC. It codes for CASSLLDPPSGYTF.